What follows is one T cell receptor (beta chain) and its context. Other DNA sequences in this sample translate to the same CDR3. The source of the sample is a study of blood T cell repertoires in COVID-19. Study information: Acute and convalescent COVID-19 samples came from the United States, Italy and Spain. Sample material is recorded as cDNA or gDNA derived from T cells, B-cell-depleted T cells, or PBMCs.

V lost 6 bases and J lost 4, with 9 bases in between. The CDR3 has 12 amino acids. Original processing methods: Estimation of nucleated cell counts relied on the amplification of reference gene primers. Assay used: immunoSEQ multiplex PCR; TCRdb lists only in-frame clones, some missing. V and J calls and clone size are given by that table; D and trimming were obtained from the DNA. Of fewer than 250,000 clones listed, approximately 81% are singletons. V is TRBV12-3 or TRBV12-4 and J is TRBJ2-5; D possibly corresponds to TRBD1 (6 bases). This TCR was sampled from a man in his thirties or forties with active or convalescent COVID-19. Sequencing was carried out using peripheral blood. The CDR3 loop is CASSPRGETQYF. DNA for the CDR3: TGTGCCAGCAGCCCCAGGGGAGAGACCCAGTACTTC.